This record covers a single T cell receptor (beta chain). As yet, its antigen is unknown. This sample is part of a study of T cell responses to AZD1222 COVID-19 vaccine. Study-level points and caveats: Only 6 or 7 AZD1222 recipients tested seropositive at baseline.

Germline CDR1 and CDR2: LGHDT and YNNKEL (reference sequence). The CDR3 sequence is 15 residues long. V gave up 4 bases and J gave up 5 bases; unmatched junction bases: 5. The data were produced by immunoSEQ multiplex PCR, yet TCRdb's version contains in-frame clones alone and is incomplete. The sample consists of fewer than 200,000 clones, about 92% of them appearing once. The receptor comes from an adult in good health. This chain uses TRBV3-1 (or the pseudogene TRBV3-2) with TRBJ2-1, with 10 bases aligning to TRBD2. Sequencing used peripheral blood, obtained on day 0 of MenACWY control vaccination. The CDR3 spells CASSPSGLADNEQFF. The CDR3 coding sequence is TGTGCCAGCAGCCCGTCAGGACTAGCGGACAATGAGCAGTTCTTC.